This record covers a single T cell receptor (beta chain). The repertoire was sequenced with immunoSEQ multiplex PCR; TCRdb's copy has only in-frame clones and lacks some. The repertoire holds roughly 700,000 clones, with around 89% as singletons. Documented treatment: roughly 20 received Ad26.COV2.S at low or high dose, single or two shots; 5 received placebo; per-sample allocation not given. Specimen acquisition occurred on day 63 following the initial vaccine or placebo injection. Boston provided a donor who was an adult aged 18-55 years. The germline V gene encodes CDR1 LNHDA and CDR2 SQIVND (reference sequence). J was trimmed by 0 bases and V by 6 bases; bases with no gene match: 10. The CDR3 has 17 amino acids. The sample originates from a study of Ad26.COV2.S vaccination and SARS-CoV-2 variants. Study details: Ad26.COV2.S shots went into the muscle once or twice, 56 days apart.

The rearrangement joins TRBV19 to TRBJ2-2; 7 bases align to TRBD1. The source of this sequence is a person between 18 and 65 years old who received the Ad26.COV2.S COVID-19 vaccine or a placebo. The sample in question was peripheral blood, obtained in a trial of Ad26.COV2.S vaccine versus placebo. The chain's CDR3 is CASSPLGQLTNTGELFF. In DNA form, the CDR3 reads TGTGCCAGTAGCCCCCTGGGACAGCTAACGAACACCGGGGAGCTGTTTTTT.